Listed below are T cell receptor beta chains from one sample, sequenced in a study of OX40 agonist ivuxolimab in advanced cancers. Profiling relied on immunoSEQ multiplex PCR, and the TCRdb table lists in-frame clones only, not all of them. The sample shows approximately 100,000 clones, 90% of them seen only once. The sequencing used CD4+ or CD8+ T cells sorted from blood, collected in a trial of the OX40 agonist ivuxolimab. The receptor source for this set is an adult with an advanced solid tumor such as melanoma, head and neck, liver or kidney cancer. Each CDR3 is given with its conserved first and last residue. Each record gives: D gene, clone size, V gene, J gene, CDR3 DNA, CDR3 protein. D genes are given only for firm matches. Expanded clones are given a class, and other clones once, few, many or no size at all.

D gene: TRBD2
clone size: NA
V gene: TRBV9
J gene: TRBJ2-3
CDR3 DNA: TGTGCCAGCAGCATAGCGGGAGGGATCACAGATACGCAGTATTTT
CDR3 protein: CASSIAGGITDTQYF

D gene: NA
clone size: NA
V gene: TRBV4-3
J gene: TRBJ2-4
CDR3 DNA: TGCGCCAGCAGCCAAGAGCCTCGGACCAATACCTTCTTC
CDR3 protein: CASSQEPRTNTFF

D gene: NA
clone size: NA
V gene: TRBV6-6
J gene: TRBJ1-4
CDR3 DNA: TGTGCCAGCAGTTACCTATCCCTGAATGAAAAACTGTTTTTT
CDR3 protein: CASSYLSLNEKLFF

D gene: NA
clone size: NA
V gene: TRBV29-1
J gene: TRBJ2-7
CDR3 DNA: TGCAGCGTTTCCTTCGGGCGGGGCTCCTACGAGCAGTACTTC
CDR3 protein: CSVSFGRGSYEQYF

D gene: TRBD1
clone size: NA
V gene: TRBV5-1
J gene: TRBJ2-1
CDR3 DNA: TGCGCCAGCAGTTCGACAGGGGCCTCCTACGAGCAGTTCTTC
CDR3 protein: CASSSTGASYEQFF

D gene: TRBD2
clone size: NA
V gene: TRBV7-2
J gene: TRBJ2-1
CDR3 DNA: TGTGCCAGCAGCTTAGAAAGCGGGAGCTACAATGAGCAGTTCTTC
CDR3 protein: CASSLESGSYNEQFF

D gene: TRBD2
clone size: NA
V gene: TRBV18
J gene: TRBJ2-2
CDR3 DNA: TGTGCCAGCTCACCGACTAGCGGGAGGACCACCGGGGAGCTGTTTTTT
CDR3 protein: CASSPTSGRTTGELFF

D gene: NA
clone size: NA
V gene: TRBV18
J gene: TRBJ2-7
CDR3 DNA: TGTGCCAGCTCACCGATCCCCACTTCTGGCGAGCAGTACTTC
CDR3 protein: CASSPIPTSGEQYF

D gene: TRBD1
clone size: NA
V gene: TRBV6-6
J gene: TRBJ2-3
CDR3 DNA: TGTGCCAGCAGAGCGGGACAGGGGGACACAGATACGCAGTATTTT
CDR3 protein: CASRAGQGDTDTQYF

D gene: TRBD2
clone size: NA
V gene: TRBV29-1
J gene: TRBJ2-1
CDR3 DNA: TGCAGCGTTGTTACACGGGAGGGCCCGTTCAATGAGCAGTTCTTC
CDR3 protein: CSVVTREGPFNEQFF

D gene: NA
clone size: NA
V gene: TRBV4-1
J gene: TRBJ2-5
CDR3 DNA: TGCGCCAGCAGCCAGGGCCCTCAAGAGACCCAGTACTTC
CDR3 protein: CASSQGPQETQYF

D gene: NA
clone size: NA
V gene: TRBV19
J gene: TRBJ1-1
CDR3 DNA: TGTGCCAGTAGGGGCACGAAGACAGGCGGATTGAACACTGAAGCTTTCTTT
CDR3 protein: CASRGTKTGGLNTEAFF

D gene: TRBD1
clone size: NA
V gene: TRBV28
J gene: TRBJ1-5
CDR3 DNA: TGTGCCAGCAGAGATCCCGGGACAGGGGGCGCCCGGCAGCCCCAGCATTTT
CDR3 protein: CASRDPGTGGARQPQHF

D gene: TRBD2
clone size: NA
V gene: TRBV11-3
J gene: TRBJ2-1
CDR3 DNA: TGTGCCAGCAGCGGAGGGACTAGCGGCCAGCAGTTCTTC
CDR3 protein: CASSGGTSGQQFF

D gene: TRBD1
clone size: NA
V gene: TRBV18
J gene: TRBJ1-2
CDR3 DNA: TGTGCCAGCTCACGGGACAGGGGGGGCTATGGCTACACCTTC
CDR3 protein: CASSRDRGGYGYTF

D gene: NA
clone size: few
V gene: TRBV7-3
J gene: TRBJ2-5
CDR3 DNA: TGTGCCAGCAGCCTTACATTCGGGGGGCTTGAGACCCAGTACTTC
CDR3 protein: CASSLTFGGLETQYF

D gene: TRBD1
clone size: NA
V gene: TRBV5-3
J gene: TRBJ1-2
CDR3 DNA: TGTGCCAGAAGCTTGGTTCTTAGGGCAGGGGGCGATTATCCTATCGGCTACACCTTC
CDR3 protein: CARSLVLRAGGDYPIGYTF

D gene: NA
clone size: few
V gene: TRBV6-6
J gene: TRBJ1-2
CDR3 DNA: TGTGCCAGCAGCCCTCACACACCCCCTAACTATGGCTACACCTTC
CDR3 protein: CASSPHTPPNYGYTF

D gene: NA
clone size: NA
V gene: TRBV10-1
J gene: TRBJ2-1
CDR3 DNA: TGCGCCAGGGACTCGGGCTTCCCTAACAATGAGCAGTTCTTC
CDR3 protein: CARDSGFPNNEQFF

D gene: TRBD1
clone size: NA
V gene: TRBV30
J gene: TRBJ1-1
CDR3 DNA: TGTGCCGTACAGGGGACCGCTAACACTGAAGCTTTCTTT
CDR3 protein: CAVQGTANTEAFF

D gene: NA
clone size: NA
V gene: TRBV23-1
J gene: TRBJ2-2
CDR3 DNA: TGCGCCAGCAGTCACGATAAGGCGATGAACACCGGGGAGCTGTTTTTT
CDR3 protein: CASSHDKAMNTGELFF

D gene: TRBD1
clone size: NA
V gene: TRBV28
J gene: TRBJ2-2
CDR3 DNA: TGTGCCAGCAGTTTGTCAGGGGGCGGGAACACCGGGGAGCTGTTTTTT
CDR3 protein: CASSLSGGGNTGELFF

D gene: TRBD2
clone size: NA
V gene: TRBV28
J gene: TRBJ2-7
CDR3 DNA: TGTGCCAGCAGTCGTAGCGGGAGGGCCTCCTACGAGCAGTACTTC
CDR3 protein: CASSRSGRASYEQYF

D gene: NA
clone size: NA
V gene: TRBV6-6
J gene: TRBJ2-5
CDR3 DNA: TGTGCCAGCGCCGCGATTAAGAGAACCGGAGAGACCCAGTACTTC
CDR3 protein: CASAAIKRTGETQYF

D gene: TRBD1
clone size: NA
V gene: TRBV14
J gene: TRBJ2-5
CDR3 DNA: TGTGCCAGCAGCCTGGGGACAGGGGGGCGACAAGAGACCCAGTACTTC
CDR3 protein: CASSLGTGGRQETQYF

D gene: NA
clone size: NA
V gene: TRBV2
J gene: TRBJ1-1
CDR3 DNA: TGTGCCAGCAGGCAGGACAGAGACACTGAAGCTTTCTTT
CDR3 protein: CASRQDRDTEAFF

D gene: TRBD1
clone size: NA
V gene: TRBV29-1
J gene: TRBJ2-5
CDR3 DNA: TGCAGCGTTGCCGTAGCCGCAGTGCGACAGGGGCGACCAGAGGCCCAGTACTTC
CDR3 protein: CSVAVAAVRQGRPEAQYF

D gene: TRBD1
clone size: NA
V gene: TRBV4-1
J gene: TRBJ1-5
CDR3 DNA: TGCGCCAGCAGCCAACAAGGGGCGTCACAGGGGGCGCGGAATCAGCCCCAGCATTTT
CDR3 protein: CASSQQGASQGARNQPQHF

D gene: TRBD2
clone size: NA
V gene: TRBV5-4
J gene: TRBJ2-2
CDR3 DNA: TGTGCCAGCAGCCCAGGAGCGGGAGTGAACACCGGGGAGCTGTTTTTT
CDR3 protein: CASSPGAGVNTGELFF

D gene: NA
clone size: NA
V gene: TRBV19
J gene: TRBJ2-7
CDR3 DNA: TGTGCCAGTAGTATAGGTGAGGGGCCCTACGAGCAGTACTTC
CDR3 protein: CASSIGEGPYEQYF

D gene: TRBD1
clone size: NA
V gene: TRBV19
J gene: TRBJ2-1
CDR3 DNA: TGTGCCAGTAGTATTGGACAGGGGGCTTGGAATGAGCAGTTCTTC
CDR3 protein: CASSIGQGAWNEQFF

D gene: TRBD1
clone size: NA
V gene: TRBV2
J gene: TRBJ2-5
CDR3 DNA: TGTGCCAGCAGTGAAAGGAGGAACAGGGGGTGGGAGACCCAGTACTTC
CDR3 protein: CASSERRNRGWETQYF

D gene: NA
clone size: NA
V gene: TRBV28
J gene: TRBJ2-3
CDR3 DNA: TGTGCCAGCAAAAGCACAGATACGCAGTATTTT
CDR3 protein: CASKSTDTQYF

D gene: NA
clone size: NA
V gene: TRBV7-9
J gene: TRBJ2-6
CDR3 DNA: TGTGCCAGCAGCGTCTCAGGGAACTCTGGGGCCAACGTCCTGACTTTC
CDR3 protein: CASSVSGNSGANVLTF

D gene: NA
clone size: NA
V gene: TRBV12-2
J gene: TRBJ2-7
CDR3 DNA: TGTGCAAGTCGCTTAGCAGCTCTGACAGGGGAGTTGTACGAGCAGTACTTC
CDR3 protein: CASRLAALTGELYEQYF

D gene: TRBD1
clone size: NA
V gene: TRBV7-3
J gene: TRBJ2-5
CDR3 DNA: TGTGCCAGCAGCTTATACGGGACAGACCAAGAGACCCAGTACTTC
CDR3 protein: CASSLYGTDQETQYF

D gene: NA
clone size: NA
V gene: TRBV18
J gene: TRBJ1-1
CDR3 DNA: TGTGCCAGCTCACCACAGGGCATTATGAACACTGAAGCTTTCTTT
CDR3 protein: CASSPQGIMNTEAFF

D gene: TRBD2
clone size: NA
V gene: TRBV19
J gene: TRBJ2-1
CDR3 DNA: TGTGCCAGTAGTATAGAGGTTAGCGGGAGGGCCAAGCAGTTCTTC
CDR3 protein: CASSIEVSGRAKQFF

D gene: NA
clone size: NA
V gene: TRBV7-2
J gene: TRBJ1-3
CDR3 DNA: TGTGCCAGCAGCTTGTTCTGGGGGGGCTCTGGAAACACCATATATTTT
CDR3 protein: CASSLFWGGSGNTIYF

D gene: TRBD2
clone size: NA
V gene: TRBV29-1
J gene: TRBJ2-1
CDR3 DNA: TGCAGCGTGAAGACTAGCGGGGACCTGAACAATGAGCAGTTCTTC
CDR3 protein: CSVKTSGDLNNEQFF

D gene: TRBD1
clone size: NA
V gene: TRBV7-8
J gene: TRBJ1-6
CDR3 DNA: TGTGCCAGCAGCCGCCGTCCACCGGGACAGAATAATTCACCCCTCCACTTT
CDR3 protein: CASSRRPPGQNNSPLHF

D gene: NA
clone size: NA
V gene: TRBV28
J gene: TRBJ2-5
CDR3 DNA: TGTGCCAGCAGTGGCGGAGGAGAAGAGACCCAGTACTTC
CDR3 protein: CASSGGGEETQYF

D gene: NA
clone size: NA
V gene: TRBV30
J gene: TRBJ1-2
CDR3 DNA: TGTGCCTGGAGCACTTACAGGGATCTCTATGGCTACACCTTC
CDR3 protein: CAWSTYRDLYGYTF

D gene: TRBD1
clone size: NA
V gene: TRBV7-6
J gene: TRBJ2-1
CDR3 DNA: TGTGCCAGCAGCTCAGGTTTGACAGGGTTGAGCTCCTACAATGAGCAGTTCTTC
CDR3 protein: CASSSGLTGLSSYNEQFF

D gene: NA
clone size: NA
V gene: TRBV6-1
J gene: TRBJ1-4
CDR3 DNA: TGTGCCAGCAGTGACCCAGGGCGTGAAAAACTGTTTTTT
CDR3 protein: CASSDPGREKLFF

D gene: NA
clone size: NA
V gene: TRBV7-3
J gene: TRBJ2-3
CDR3 DNA: TGTGCCAGCAGCGACAACCCGAGCACAGATACGCAGTATTTT
CDR3 protein: CASSDNPSTDTQYF

D gene: NA
clone size: NA
V gene: TRBV11-2
J gene: TRBJ2-1
CDR3 DNA: TGTGCCAGCAGTCTACGGTGGGGAGCCAGCGATGAGCAGTTCTTC
CDR3 protein: CASSLRWGASDEQFF

D gene: TRBD1
clone size: NA
V gene: TRBV15
J gene: TRBJ1-5
CDR3 DNA: TGTGCCACCAGCAGATGGGACAGGGGGCGAAGTCAGCCCCAGCATTTT
CDR3 protein: CATSRWDRGRSQPQHF

D gene: NA
clone size: NA
V gene: TRBV19
J gene: TRBJ2-5
CDR3 DNA: TGTGCCAGTAGCGCGTCCAGGGGATTGGACCAGTACTTC
CDR3 protein: CASSASRGLDQYF

D gene: TRBD1
clone size: NA
V gene: TRBV29-1
J gene: TRBJ1-1
CDR3 DNA: TGCAGCGTTGGGGGGACAGGGAGTGGAAACACTGAAGCTTTCTTT
CDR3 protein: CSVGGTGSGNTEAFF